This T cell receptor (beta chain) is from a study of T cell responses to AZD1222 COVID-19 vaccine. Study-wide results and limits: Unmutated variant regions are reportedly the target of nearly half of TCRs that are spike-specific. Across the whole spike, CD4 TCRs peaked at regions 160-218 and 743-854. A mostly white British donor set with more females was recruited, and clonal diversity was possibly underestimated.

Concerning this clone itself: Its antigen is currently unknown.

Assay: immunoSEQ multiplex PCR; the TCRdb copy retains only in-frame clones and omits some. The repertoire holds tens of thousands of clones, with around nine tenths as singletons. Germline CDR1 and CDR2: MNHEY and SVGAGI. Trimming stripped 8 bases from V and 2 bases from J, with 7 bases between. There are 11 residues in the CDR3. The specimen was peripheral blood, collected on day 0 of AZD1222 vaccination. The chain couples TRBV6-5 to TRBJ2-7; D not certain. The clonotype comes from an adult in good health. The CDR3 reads CASEAAYEQYF. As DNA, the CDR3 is TGTGCCAGCGAGGCCGCCTACGAGCAGTACTTC.